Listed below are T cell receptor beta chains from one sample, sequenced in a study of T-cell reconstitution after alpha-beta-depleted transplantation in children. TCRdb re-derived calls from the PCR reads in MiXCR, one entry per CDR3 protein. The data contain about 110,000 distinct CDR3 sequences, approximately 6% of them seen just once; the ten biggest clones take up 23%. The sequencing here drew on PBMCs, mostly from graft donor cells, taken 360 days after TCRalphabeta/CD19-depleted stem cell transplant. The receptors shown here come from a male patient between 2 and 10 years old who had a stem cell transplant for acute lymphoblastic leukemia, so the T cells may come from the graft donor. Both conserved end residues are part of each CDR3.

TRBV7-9 CASSLVWGEQYF
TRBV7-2 CASSPGTRRHIQYF
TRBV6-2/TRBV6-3 CASSYPLAGGPSDTQYF
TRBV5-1 CASRAGQGYEQYF
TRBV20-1 CSASPLAGGEGEQFF
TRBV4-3 CASSQDFTGNEQYF
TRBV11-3 CASSLGQSNTGELFF
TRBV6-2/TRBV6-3 CASSIRDRGKPRELFF
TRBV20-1 CSATAGGEYF
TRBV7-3 CASSLGWGGETDTQYF
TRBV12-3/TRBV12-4 CASSSPREQFF
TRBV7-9 CASSSSGGPPYEQYF
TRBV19 CASWRQPARDQYF
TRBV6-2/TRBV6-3 CASSRWSPYEQYF
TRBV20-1 CSARDLTVHSNQPQHF
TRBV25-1 CASSSRGGWETQYF
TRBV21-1 CASSTPDLAGDHEQYF
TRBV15 CATIGEPNYGYTF